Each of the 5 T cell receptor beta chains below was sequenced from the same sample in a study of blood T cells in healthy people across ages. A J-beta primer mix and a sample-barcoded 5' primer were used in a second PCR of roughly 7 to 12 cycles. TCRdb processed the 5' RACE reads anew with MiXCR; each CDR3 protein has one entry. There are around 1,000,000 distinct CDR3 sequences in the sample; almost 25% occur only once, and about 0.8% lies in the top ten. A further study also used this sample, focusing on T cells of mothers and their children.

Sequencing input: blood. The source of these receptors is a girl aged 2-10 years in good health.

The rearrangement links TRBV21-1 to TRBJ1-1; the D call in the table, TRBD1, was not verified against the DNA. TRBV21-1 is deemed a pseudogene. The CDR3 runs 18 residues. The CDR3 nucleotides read TGTGCCAGCACACTATGCCCCGGGGGGAAAAACGAAGGGACTGAAGCTTTCTTT. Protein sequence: CASTLCPGGKNEGTEAFF.

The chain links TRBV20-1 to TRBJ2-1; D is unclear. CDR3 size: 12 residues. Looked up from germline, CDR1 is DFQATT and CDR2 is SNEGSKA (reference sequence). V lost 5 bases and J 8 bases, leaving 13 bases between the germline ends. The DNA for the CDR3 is TGCAGTGCTGGCTCGAGAATCGATGAGCAGTTCTTC. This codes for CSAGSRIDEQFF.

CDR3: CAISDSGRGPYEQYF. In DNA, the CDR3 is TGTGCCATCAGTGACAGCGGGAGGGGGCCCTACGAGCAGTACTTC. The rearrangement links TRBV10-3 to TRBJ2-7; TRBD2 matches at 10 bases. Trimming at V came to 3 bases and at J to 2 bases, leaving 4 bases not matched to a gene. Germline CDR1 reads ENHRY; CDR2 reads SYGVKD. The CDR3 is made up of 15 amino acids.

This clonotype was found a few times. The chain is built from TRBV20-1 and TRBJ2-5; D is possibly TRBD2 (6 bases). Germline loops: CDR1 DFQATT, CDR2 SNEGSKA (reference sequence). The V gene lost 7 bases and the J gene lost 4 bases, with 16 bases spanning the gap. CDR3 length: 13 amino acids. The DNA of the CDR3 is TGCAGTGGGGTCGGGAGCATAGGAGAGACCCAGTACTTC. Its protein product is CSGVGSIGETQYF.

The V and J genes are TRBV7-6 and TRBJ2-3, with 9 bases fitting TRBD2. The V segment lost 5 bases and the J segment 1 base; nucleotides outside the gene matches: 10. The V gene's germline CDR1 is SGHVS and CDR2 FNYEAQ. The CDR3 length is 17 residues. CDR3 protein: CASSPSGVAGGTDTQYF. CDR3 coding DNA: TGTGCCAGCAGCCCATCGGGGGTAGCGGGGGGCACAGATACGCAGTATTTT.